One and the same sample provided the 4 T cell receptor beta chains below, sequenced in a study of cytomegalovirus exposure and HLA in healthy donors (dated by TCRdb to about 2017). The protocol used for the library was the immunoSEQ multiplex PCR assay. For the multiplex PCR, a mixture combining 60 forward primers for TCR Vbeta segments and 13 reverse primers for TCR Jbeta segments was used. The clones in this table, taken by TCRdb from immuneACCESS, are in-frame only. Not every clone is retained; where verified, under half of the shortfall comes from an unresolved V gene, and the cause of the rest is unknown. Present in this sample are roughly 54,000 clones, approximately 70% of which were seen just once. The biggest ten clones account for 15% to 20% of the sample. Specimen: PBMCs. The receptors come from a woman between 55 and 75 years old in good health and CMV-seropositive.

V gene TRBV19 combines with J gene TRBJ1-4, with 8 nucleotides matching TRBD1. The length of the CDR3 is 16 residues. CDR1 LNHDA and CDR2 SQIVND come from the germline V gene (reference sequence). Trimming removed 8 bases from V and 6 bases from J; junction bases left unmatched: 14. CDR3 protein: CASSPTIRRGHEKLFF. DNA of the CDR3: TGTGCCAGTTCCCCCACAATCCGCAGGGGGCATGAAAAACTGTTTTTT.

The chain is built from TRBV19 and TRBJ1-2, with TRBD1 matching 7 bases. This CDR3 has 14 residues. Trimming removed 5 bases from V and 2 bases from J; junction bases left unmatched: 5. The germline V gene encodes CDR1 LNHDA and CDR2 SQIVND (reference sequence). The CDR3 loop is CASSPQTGNYGYTF. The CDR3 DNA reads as TGTGCCAGTAGTCCCCAGACAGGGAACTATGGCTACACCTTC.

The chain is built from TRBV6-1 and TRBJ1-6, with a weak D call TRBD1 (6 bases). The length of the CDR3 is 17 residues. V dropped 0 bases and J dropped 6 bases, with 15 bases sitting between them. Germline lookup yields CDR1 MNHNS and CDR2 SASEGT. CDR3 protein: CASSEAGTRVINSPLHF. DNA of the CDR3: TGTGCCAGCAGTGAAGCTGGGACAAGGGTTATTAATTCACCCCTCCACTTT.

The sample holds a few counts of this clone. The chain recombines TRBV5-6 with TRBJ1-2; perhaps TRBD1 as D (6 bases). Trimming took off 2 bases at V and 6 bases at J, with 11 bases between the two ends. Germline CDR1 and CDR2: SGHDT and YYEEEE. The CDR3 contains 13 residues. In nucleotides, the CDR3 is TGTGCCAGCAGCTTCGCCAGGGGCGATGGCTACACCTTC. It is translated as CASSFARGDGYTF. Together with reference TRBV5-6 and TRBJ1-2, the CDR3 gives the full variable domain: DAGVTQSPTHLIKTRGQQVTLRCSPKSGHDTVSWYQQALGQGPQFIFQYYEEEERQRGNFPDRFSGHQFPNYSSELNVNALLLGDSALYLCASSFARGDGYTFGSGTRLTVV.